Shown below are 23 T cell receptor beta chains from a single sample sequenced in a study of T cell repertoires in cytomegalovirus infection. The antigens of these receptors remain unknown. TCRdb processed the reads anew with MiXCR; each CDR3 protein has one entry. The sample consists of 830,000 or so distinct CDR3 sequences, over 25% of them appearing once. Specimen: cultured CD8+ T cells from PBMCs, collected from culture after CMV antigen stimulation. The receptors come from a human donor in good health (CMV status not recorded). Some clones in this sample may be carry-over from other donors' samples.

This clonotype was seen a handful of times. This sequence joins TRBV6-1 and TRBJ1-1; TRBD1 might be the D (6 bases). The CDR3 runs 12 residues. CDR1 is MNHNS, CDR2 SASEGT, per germline. The ends were cut back, 6 bases at V and 4 bases at J, with 9 bases in the middle. The DNA for the CDR3 is TGTGCCAGCAGATTGGGGGCCACTGAAGCTTTCTTT. Protein sequence: CASRLGATEAFF.

This clonotype has at least ten counts. This chain joins TRBV7-3 and TRBJ1-1; 12 nucleotides line up with TRBD1. The CDR3 consists of 17 residues. CDR1 is SGHTA and CDR2 is FQGTGA in the germline V gene. V lost 2 bases, J lost 1 base, and 5 bases stayed unmatched. This chain's CDR3 is CASSLVRDRGRNTEAFF. Here the CDR3 DNA reads TGTGCCAGCAGCTTAGTCCGGGACAGGGGGCGGAACACTGAAGCTTTCTTT.

The chain has TRBV11-2 and TRBJ2-6; D unclear. Germline V gene lookup returns CDR1 SGHAT and CDR2 FQNNGV. Trimming removed 2 bases at V and 1 base at J, with 9 bases between. The CDR3 runs to 16 residues. The CDR3 is CASSLSRHSGANVLTF. In nucleotides, the CDR3 is TGTGCCAGCAGCTTAAGTCGACATTCTGGGGCCAACGTCCTGACTTTC.

The V and J genes are TRBV6-5 and TRBJ2-1; TRBD2 might be the D (5 bases). Per the germline V gene, CDR1 is MNHEY and CDR2 is SVGAGI. V lost 2 bases to trimming and J lost 7 bases, with 15 bases between them. The CDR3 is made up of 15 amino acids. This CDR3 reads CASSYGVGDWNEQFF. CDR3 sequence (DNA): TGTGCCAGCAGTTACGGGGTCGGGGATTGGAATGAGCAGTTCTTC.

The chain has TRBV28 and TRBJ1-1; D perhaps matches TRBD1 (5 bases). Germline CDR1 is MDHEN and CDR2 is SYDVKM. V was clipped by 10 bases and J by 3 bases, with 15 bases between them. This CDR3 comprises 13 residues. The CDR3 region has the DNA TGTGCCACCTGTCGGGGGGGGTACACTGAAGCTTTCTTT. It encodes CATCRGGYTEAFF.

The chain uses TRBV4-1 and TRBJ1-2; tentatively, D is TRBD1 (5 bases). Germline V gene sequence: CDR1 MGHRA, CDR2 YSYEKL. Trimming took off 1 base at V and 5 bases at J, with 17 bases between the two ends. This CDR3 comprises 16 residues. CDR3 residues: CASSQGSWDGAYGYTF. For the CDR3, the DNA is TGCGCCAGCAGCCAAGGGAGTTGGGACGGCGCTTATGGCTACACCTTC.

Ten or more counts support this clonotype. The CDR3 DNA sequence: TGTGCCAGCTCGACAGGGGTCGACTCCTACAATGAGCAGTTCTTC. This sequence encodes CASSTGVDSYNEQFF. The rearrangement uses TRBV7-8 and TRBJ2-1, with 8 bases lining up with TRBD1. Trimming took 8 bases from V and 0 from J; bases not matched to a gene: 6. CDR1 and CDR2 from the germline V gene are SGHVS and FQNEAQ. CDR3 length: 15 residues.

The chain has TRBV12-3 or TRBV12-4 and TRBJ2-1; D unresolved. This CDR3 is built from 14 residues. The V end lost 8 bases, the J end lost 8 bases, and 19 bases lay between the germline ends. The CDR3, as DNA: TGTGCCAGCTTACCGGGCGGACGACACGATGAGCAGTTCTTC. Translation: CASLPGGRHDEQFF.

This clonotype was observed at least ten times. The chain links TRBV7-9 to TRBJ1-1, with a tentative D call TRBD1 (5 bases). This CDR3 is built from 15 residues. The germline gives CDR1 SEHNR, CDR2 FQNEAQ (reference sequence). The ends were cut back, 1 base at V and 4 bases at J, with 13 bases in the middle. The DNA for the CDR3 is TGTGCCAGCAGCTTAGATCCAGGGTCGACCACTGAAGCTTTCTTT. Its protein is CASSLDPGSTTEAFF.

The V call is TRBV6-1, the J call TRBJ1-2; 8 nucleotides line up with TRBD1. CDR1 is MNHNS and CDR2 is SASEGT in the germline V gene. With V trimmed by 6 bases and J by 3 bases, 9 bases remained unmatched. This CDR3 contains 15 residues. CDR3 bases: TGTGCCAGCAGGGCCCAGGGGGCTATTGACTATGGCTACACCTTC. Protein product: CASRAQGAIDYGYTF.

This clonotype occurred a few times. The CDR3 here is CAISESQAMNTEAFF. CDR3 in DNA: TGTGCCATCAGTGAGTCTCAGGCTATGAACACTGAAGCTTTCTTT. The V call is TRBV10-3, the J call TRBJ1-1; unclear D gene. The CDR3 sequence is 15 residues long. The germline V gene has CDR1 ENHRY and CDR2 SYGVKD. Trimming pared 0 bases from V and 0 bases from J, leaving 8 bases between.

This clonotype was detected a few times. CDR3 coding DNA: TGTGCCAGCAGCTGGGATGCCTACGAGCAGTACGTC. It encodes CASSWDAYEQYV. The chain couples TRBV6-6 to TRBJ2-7; D not certain. This CDR3 contains 12 residues. The germline V gene has CDR1 MNHNY and CDR2 SVGAGI (reference sequence). Trimming cost V 6 bases and J 2 bases, with 8 bases left between them.

The rearrangement joins TRBV14 to TRBJ2-1; tentatively, D is TRBD2 (6 bases). The germline gives CDR1 SGHDN, CDR2 FVKESK. The CDR3 totals 16 residues. Between the trimmed V and J ends, which lost 0 bases and 3 bases, there was a span of 12 bases. Here the CDR3 DNA reads TGTGCCAGCAGCCAAGATCGGTCGGGGGACTACAATGAGCAGTTCTTC. Its translation: CASSQDRSGDYNEQFF.

This clonotype was detected many times. The J gene is TRBJ2-5, the V gene TRBV7-2; D may be TRBD1 (6 bases). The V and J ends lost 5 bases and 4 bases respectively, with 20 bases between them. The CDR3 is 16 residues long. Germline loops: CDR1 SGHTA, CDR2 FQGNSA. The CDR3 spells CASSPRGRGLPETQYF. The CDR3 bases are TGTGCCAGCAGCCCCAGGGGCAGGGGCCTCCCAGAGACCCAGTACTTC.

The rearrangement joins TRBV27 to TRBJ1-5; tentative D call: TRBD1 (6 bases). This CDR3 has 16 amino acids. Deletions cut 4 bases from V and 11 bases from J, with 24 bases between. Germline V lookup: CDR1 MNHEY, CDR2 SMNVEV (reference sequence). CDR3 sequence: CASSYRDKLKSAAQHF. The CDR3 DNA reads TGTGCCAGCAGTTACAGGGACAAGCTCAAATCAGCGGCCCAGCATTTT.

The CDR3 region has the DNA TGTGCCAGCAGTGAATTTTTTGGGGTATATGGCTACACCTTC. Translation: CASSEFFGVYGYTF. The gene calls are TRBV25-1 and TRBJ1-2; D gene uncertain. In germline, CDR1 is MGHDK, CDR2 SYGVNS. The CDR3 is 14 amino acids. V lost 1 base and J lost 5, with 11 bases in between.

This clonotype occurred many times. The chain recombines TRBV7-2 with TRBJ2-1, with 12 nucleotides matching TRBD2. The CDR3 has 15 residues. Per the germline V gene, CDR1 is SGHTA and CDR2 is FQGNSA. V lost 5 bases, J lost 8 bases, and 7 bases stayed unmatched. The CDR3 DNA reads as TGTGCCAGCAGCCAAGCTAGCGGGGGGGGCTATGAGCAGTTCTTC. It encodes CASSQASGGGYEQFF.

The sample holds many counts of this clonotype. The chain combines TRBV12-3 or TRBV12-4 with TRBJ1-1; tentative D call: TRBD1 (5 bases). The germline V and J ends were trimmed by 7 bases and 6 bases, with 18 bases remaining between them. The CDR3 covers 14 residues. The CDR3 DNA sequence: TGTGCCAGCACCGCGCTTCAGGGTCGCGCTGAAGCTTTCTTT. The encoded protein is CASTALQGRAEAFF.

This clonotype showed up many times. The chain uses TRBV7-3 and TRBJ1-1; D not certain. This CDR3 contains 15 residues. With 0 bases removed from V and 4 bases from J, the gap between germline ends came to 12 bases. Germline V gene sequence: CDR1 SGHTA, CDR2 FQGTGA. The CDR3 spells CASSLTNVPGTEAFF. The DNA of the CDR3 is TGTGCCAGCAGCTTAACGAATGTTCCGGGCACTGAAGCTTTCTTT.

This chain links TRBV2 with TRBJ1-3, with TRBD1 as a possible D gene (5 bases). The length of the CDR3 is 21 residues. Trimming stripped 6 bases from V and 0 bases from J, with 30 bases between. CDR1 is SNHLY and CDR2 is FYNNEI in the germline V gene. Written as DNA, the CDR3 is TGTGCCAGCAGAGACCCGAGGACACTCAACGTTCCCGAGAGCTCTGGAAACACCATATATTTT. This codes for CASRDPRTLNVPESSGNTIYF.

V is TRBV25-1 and J is TRBJ1-3; 8 positions agree with TRBD1. This CDR3 comprises 17 residues. Looked up from germline, CDR1 is MGHDK and CDR2 is SYGVNS. Unmatched junction bases numbered 11, after V lost 4 bases and J lost 3 bases. The CDR3 nucleotides are TGTGCCAGCAGTGTCCCCCCCACCAGGGGGCTTGGAAACACCATATATTTT. This codes for CASSVPPTRGLGNTIYF.

The chain recombines TRBV4-1 with TRBJ2-1; 7 nucleotides align to TRBD1. Germline assignment: CDR1 MGHRA and CDR2 YSYEKL. Trimming at V came to 0 bases and at J to 9 bases, leaving 8 bases not matched to a gene. The CDR3 consists of 15 residues. As DNA, the CDR3 is TGCGCCAGCAGCCAAGATCGCGAGGGGGCGAGTGAGCAGTTCTTC. This translates into CASSQDREGASEQFF.

This chain links TRBV19 with TRBJ2-7; no reliable D call. The CDR3 has 15 amino acids. CDR1 LNHDA and CDR2 SQIVND come from the germline V gene (reference sequence). The germline V and J ends were trimmed by 5 bases and 4 bases, with 18 bases remaining between them. CDR3 nucleotide sequence: TGTGCCAGTAGTCAGGACCCAATAGAGGTGTACGAGCAGTACTTC. It codes for CASSQDPIEVYEQYF. Full variable domain (outside the CDR3, taken from reference TRBV19 and TRBJ2-7): DGGITQSPKYLFRKEGQNVTLSCEQNLNHDAMYWYRQDPGQGLRLIYYSQIVNDFQKGDIAEGYSVSREKKESFPLTVTSAQKNPTAFYLCASSQDPIEVYEQYFGPGTRLTVT.